These 8 T cell receptor beta chains originate from one sample sequenced in a study of T-cell reconstitution after alpha-beta-depleted transplantation in children. Using unique molecular identifiers, the investigators prepared the TCRbeta library. TCRdb re-called the PCR reads through MiXCR, storing one row per CDR3 protein. The table lists about 500,000 distinct CDR3 sequences, around a third of them singletons. This specimen consisted of PBMCs from the stem cell graft donor, obtained from the stem cell graft. The receptor source for this set is a human donor who donated a stem cell graft to a child with aplastic anemia.

The rearrangement links TRBV7-6 to TRBJ2-1, with 7 bases matching TRBD1. From germline, CDR1 is SGHVS and CDR2 FNYEAQ. V trimming: 5 bases; J trimming: 5 bases; junction bases outside the gene matches: 6. The CDR3 spans 14 residues. The DNA of the CDR3 is TGTGCCAGCAGCCCCTGGGACAGTAACAATGAGCAGTTCTTC. This encodes CASSPWDSNNEQFF.

V and J are TRBV10-3 and TRBJ1-1; D remains ambiguous. Trimming took 10 bases from V and 5 from J, leaving 17 bases between them. The germline V gene encodes CDR1 ENHRY and CDR2 SYGVKD. There are 13 residues in the CDR3. CDR3 bases: TGTGCCACCCCGGGCGACGAACTAACTGAAGCTTTCTTT. Its protein product is CATPGDELTEAFF.

The chain links TRBV20-1 to TRBJ1-2, with D possibly being TRBD1 (5 bases). The CDR3 is 14 amino acids. Looked up from germline, CDR1 is DFQATT and CDR2 is SNEGSKA (reference sequence). V shed 3 bases and J shed 2 bases, with 13 bases lying between them. The CDR3 nucleotides are TGCAGTGCTAGGCTACCTAACAGGAACTATGGCTACACCTTC. It is translated as CSARLPNRNYGYTF.

This clonotype was counted many times. The V gene is TRBV5-1, the J gene TRBJ2-3; possibly TRBD1 for D (6 bases). The CDR3 is made up of 15 amino acids. Per the germline V gene, CDR1 is SGHRS and CDR2 is YFSETQ. Trimming left V 3 bases short and J 7 bases short, with 18 bases between. The CDR3 nucleotides are TGCGCCAGCAGCTACCGGACAGTTGGATCAAATACGCAGTATTTT. It specifies CASSYRTVGSNTQYF.

The rearrangement links TRBV20-1 to TRBJ1-5; D is possibly TRBD1 (5 bases). The CDR3 sequence is 14 residues long. The V gene lost 4 bases and the J gene lost 0 bases, with 10 bases spanning the gap. Germline V gives CDR1 DFQATT, CDR2 SNEGSKA (reference sequence). The CDR3 DNA sequence: TGCAGTGCTATTGGGGGGGGTAGCAATCAGCCCCAGCATTTT. Residues: CSAIGGGSNQPQHF.

The rearrangement links TRBV20-1 to TRBJ2-7; 9 bases line up with TRBD1. Germline V lookup: CDR1 DFQATT, CDR2 SNEGSKA (reference sequence). The CDR3 length is 15 residues. The ends lost 7 bases at V and 5 bases at J; junction bases unmatched: 15. CDR3 in DNA: TGCAGTGTCCAGGGAAGGACAGGGGCCAGGGACGAGCAGTACTTC. Translating it yields CSVQGRTGARDEQYF.

This clonotype was detected only a few times. The rearrangement links TRBV5-4 to TRBJ2-1; the match to TRBD2 covers 14 bases. Germline V lookup: CDR1 SGHNT, CDR2 YYREEE (reference sequence). The CDR3 contains 15 residues. With 4 bases clipped from V and 7 bases from J, the junction kept 4 bases outside the gene matches. The CDR3 region is CASSGGTSGRNEQFF. In DNA form, the CDR3 reads TGTGCCAGCAGCGGCGGGACTAGCGGGAGAAATGAGCAGTTCTTC.

In the case of this clonotype: At one of its ends the junction is not consistent with the germline gene, which may arise from a read error. CDR3 amino acids: CAARAMAGELFF. The DNA for the CDR3 is TGTGCCGCCAGGGCGATGGCCGGGGAGCTGTTTTTT. The V and J genes are TRBV24-1 and TRBJ2-2; a possible D gene is TRBD1 (5 bases). Germline V gene sequence: CDR1 KGHDR, CDR2 SFDVKD. CDR3 length: 12 amino acids.